The 28 T cell receptor beta chains below all came from one sample that was sequenced in a study of blood T cell repertoires in COVID-19. The table came from immunoSEQ multiplex PCR; TCRdb's copy has only in-frame clones and leaves some out. The sample yields about 82,000 clones, around 83% seen once. The sample was peripheral blood. The receptors come from a woman aged 60-75 years with acute or convalescent COVID-19.

This clone was counted only a few times. CDR3 nucleotides: TGCGCCAGCAGTCCTAGGGGGGGAAACACTGAAGCTTTCTTT. Its protein product is CASSPRGGNTEAFF. The chain employs TRBV5-1 and TRBJ1-1, with D tentatively TRBD1 (6 bases). Looked up from germline, CDR1 is SGHRS and CDR2 is YFSETQ. With 5 bases removed from V and 2 bases from J, the gap between germline ends came to 13 bases. The CDR3 has 14 residues.

The V call is TRBV7-2, the J call TRBJ2-5, with D possibly being TRBD1 (6 bases). Germline V lookup: CDR1 SGHTA, CDR2 FQGNSA. The germline V and J ends were trimmed by 2 bases and 4 bases, with 11 bases remaining between them. The CDR3 has 14 amino acids. The CDR3: CASSLSVGAETQYF. CDR3 nucleotide sequence: TGTGCCAGCAGCTTATCAGTGGGGGCAGAGACCCAGTACTTC.

The chain employs TRBV7-2 and TRBJ2-6, with D possibly being TRBD1 (5 bases). The CDR3 totals 16 residues. Germline CDR1 and CDR2: SGHTA and FQGNSA. The V end was cut by 1 base, the J end by 0 bases, with 7 bases between. This CDR3 is CASSLGQISGANVLTF. The CDR3 region has the DNA TGTGCCAGCAGCTTAGGACAGATCTCTGGGGCCAACGTCCTGACTTTC.

This clone was detected only once. V gene TRBV5-1 combines with J gene TRBJ2-7; 12 nucleotides align to TRBD2. The CDR3 is 16 amino acids. V shed 0 bases and J 6 bases; nucleotides not matched to a gene: 7. Germline CDR1 reads SGHRS; CDR2 reads YFSETQ. The CDR3 sequence: CASSLGLAGERGEQYF. In DNA, the CDR3 is TGCGCCAGCAGCTTGGGACTAGCGGGAGAGAGGGGCGAGCAGTACTTC.

The chain is built from TRBV4-3 and TRBJ1-6; 8 bases align to TRBD1. The trim removed 0 bases at V and 8 bases at J, leaving 9 bases unmatched. The length of the CDR3 is 17 residues. Germline V gene data show CDR1 as LGHNA and CDR2 as YSLEER. The CDR3 loop reads CASSQEHKQGGDSPLHF. The CDR3 coding sequence is TGCGCCAGCAGCCAAGAGCATAAACAGGGGGGGGATTCACCCCTCCACTTT.

This chain connects TRBV5-1 to TRBJ1-3; TRBD1 agrees at 7 bases. Looked up from germline, CDR1 is SGHRS and CDR2 is YFSETQ. The CDR3 has 15 amino acids. V gave up 2 bases and J gave up 0 bases; unmatched junction bases: 2. The CDR3 spells CASSFGQASGNTIYF. The CDR3 bases are TGCGCCAGCAGCTTCGGACAGGCCTCTGGAAACACCATATATTTT. Combining the CDR3 with reference TRBV5-1 and TRBJ1-3 gives the whole variable domain KAGVTQTPRYLIKTRGQQVTLSCSPISGHRSVSWYQQTPGQGLQFLFEYFSETQRNKGNFPGRFSGRQFSNSRSEMNVSTLELGDSALYLCASSFGQASGNTIYFGEGSWLTVV.

The chain couples TRBV7-8 to TRBJ1-1; TRBD1 matches at 8 bases. The CDR3 is 13 residues long. Germline CDR1 and CDR2: SGHVS and FQNEAQ. The V and J ends lost 5 bases and 10 bases, in that order; junction bases with no gene match: 9. The DNA of the CDR3 is TGTGCCAGCAGCCCAGCCCCACAGGGGGGAGCTTTCTTT. Encoded protein: CASSPAPQGGAFF. Filled out from reference TRBV7-8 and TRBJ1-1, the complete variable domain reads GAGVSQSPRYKVAKRGQDVALRCDPISGHVSLFWYQQALGQGPEFLTYFQNEAQLDKSGLPSDRFFAERPEGSVSTLKIQRTQQEDSAVYLCASSPAPQGGAFFGQGTRLTVV.

The genes are TRBV11-3 and TRBJ2-3; 13 bases line up with TRBD2. The CDR3 is 17 residues long. The germline V gene encodes CDR1 SGHNT and CDR2 YENEEA. After removal of 4 bases from V and 5 bases from J, the junction contained 9 bases not matched to a gene. CDR3 sequence (DNA): TGTGCCAGCAGCTCAACAGTACTAGCGGGAGGGGGAGATACGCAGTATTTT. Its translation is CASSSTVLAGGGDTQYF.

This clone has a single count. The V gene is TRBV7-9, the J gene TRBJ2-7; the D gene is possibly TRBD2 (5 bases). The V end was cut by 1 base, the J end by 7 bases, with 11 bases between. The germline V gene encodes CDR1 SEHNR and CDR2 FQNEAQ (reference sequence). This CDR3 region has 13 residues. The CDR3 nucleotides read TGTGCCAGCAGCTTAGACCCCAGGAGGGAGCAGTACTTC. This encodes CASSLDPRREQYF.

This rearrangement joins TRBV27 to TRBJ2-5; 7 bases are a match to TRBD1. Germline assignment: CDR1 MNHEY and CDR2 SMNVEV (reference sequence). The CDR3 totals 15 residues. After removal of 2 bases from V and 4 bases from J, the junction contained 7 bases not matched to a gene. CDR3 sequence (DNA): TGTGCCAGCAGTTTAATCGAGGGGGCGCGAGAGACCCAGTACTTC. This translates into CASSLIEGARETQYF.

V and J are TRBV27 and TRBJ1-2; a weak D match, TRBD1 (6 bases). Germline CDR1 is MNHEY and CDR2 is SMNVEV (reference sequence). Trimming pared 5 bases from V and 6 bases from J, leaving 19 bases between. This CDR3 is built from 15 residues. The CDR3 sequence: CASSAPGRGDHGYTF. CDR3 sequence (DNA): TGTGCCAGCAGTGCCCCGGGGAGGGGGGACCATGGCTACACCTTC.

In its sample, this clone was seen once. The chain recombines TRBV4-2 with TRBJ2-1; D not certain. The CDR3 totals 11 residues. Germline loops: CDR1 LGHNA, CDR2 YNFKEQ. The V end was cut by 6 bases, the J end by 7 bases, with 7 bases between. In DNA form, the CDR3 reads TGTGCCAGCAGGACACTGAATGAGCAGTTCTTC. As protein: CASRTLNEQFF.

A single count supports this clone. The J gene is TRBJ1-2, the V gene TRBV11-2, with 8 bases matching TRBD1. CDR1 is SGHAT and CDR2 is FQNNGV in the germline V gene. The CDR3 is 13 residues long. Trimming took 1 base from V and 7 from J; bases not matched to a gene: 2. The CDR3 is CASSLGQGFGYTF. CDR3 coding DNA: TGTGCCAGCAGCTTAGGACAGGGGTTTGGCTACACCTTC.

In its sample, this clone was seen a few times. The gene calls are TRBV27 and TRBJ2-7, with D possibly TRBD1 on 5 matching bases. Germline loops: CDR1 MNHEY, CDR2 SMNVEV (reference sequence). The CDR3 consists of 13 residues. V was trimmed by 2 bases and J by 3 bases, leaving 8 bases between them. The CDR3 protein is CASSLTGNYEQYF. CDR3 DNA sequence: TGTGCCAGCAGTTTAACAGGAAACTACGAGCAGTACTTC.

In DNA, the CDR3 is TGTGCCAGTTCAACCACGGGGGCTAACTATGGCTACACCTTC. It codes for CASSTTGANYGYTF. The genes are TRBV19 and TRBJ1-2; perhaps TRBD1 as D (5 bases). The V gene's germline CDR1 is LNHDA and CDR2 SQIVND (reference sequence). The germline V and J ends were trimmed by 8 bases and 0 bases, with 13 bases remaining between them. This CDR3 spans 14 amino acids.

A few counts support this clone. This chain connects TRBV7-9 to TRBJ2-5; maybe TRBD2 (7 bases). The CDR3 loop spans 16 amino acids. Germline CDR1 SEHNR, CDR2 FQNEAQ (reference sequence). V was trimmed by 5 bases and J by 1 base, leaving 17 bases between them. CDR3 residues: CASSPRGAGVQETQYF. CDR3 nucleotide sequence: TGTGCCAGCAGCCCCCGGGGGGCAGGGGTCCAAGAGACCCAGTACTTC.

This CDR3 reads CASSPRHGGQPQHF. The CDR3 DNA follows: TGTGCCAGCAGCCCCCGACACGGTGGGCAGCCCCAGCATTTT. The chain links TRBV7-2 to TRBJ1-5; D is uncertain. Trimming took 5 bases from V and 7 from J, leaving 15 bases between them. The CDR3 covers 14 residues. Germline V lookup: CDR1 SGHTA, CDR2 FQGNSA.

The chain recombines TRBV19 with TRBJ2-7, with 11 bases fitting TRBD2. This CDR3 region has 18 residues. With V trimmed by 4 bases and J by 0 bases, 11 bases remained unmatched. In germline, CDR1 is LNHDA, CDR2 SQIVND (reference sequence). The CDR3 DNA reads as TGTGCCAGTAGTACCACCACCTCGACTAGCGGGGTCTCCTACGAGCAGTACTTC. Amino acids: CASSTTTSTSGVSYEQYF.

The chain combines TRBV7-8 with TRBJ1-5, with D perhaps TRBD1 (6 bases). The CDR3 covers 13 residues. Germline assignment: CDR1 SGHVS and CDR2 FQNEAQ. V was pared by 5 bases and J by 7 bases, with 12 bases between. The CDR3 is CASSRGGQQPQHF. The CDR3 coding sequence is TGTGCCAGCAGCCGAGGGGGGCAACAGCCCCAGCATTTT.

The CDR3 sequence: CASSQQGFQETQYF. In nucleotides, the CDR3 is TGTGCCAGCAGCCAGCAGGGCTTCCAAGAGACCCAGTACTTC. This chain joins TRBV3-1 (or the pseudogene TRBV3-2) and TRBJ2-5, with D perhaps matching TRBD1 (5 bases). Trimming left V 3 bases short and J 1 base short, with 9 bases between. Germline CDR1 reads LGHDT; CDR2 reads YNNKEL (reference sequence). The CDR3 runs to 14 residues.

The chain recombines TRBV7-8 with TRBJ1-5, with TRBD1 as a possible D gene (5 bases). In germline, CDR1 is SGHVS, CDR2 FQNEAQ. This CDR3 spans 14 amino acids. V gave up 5 bases and J gave up 2 bases, with 10 bases separating them. The chain's CDR3 is CASSRGHGNQPQHF. The CDR3 DNA reads TGTGCCAGCAGCCGCGGACATGGCAATCAGCCCCAGCATTTT. Together with reference TRBV7-8 and TRBJ1-5, the CDR3 gives the full variable domain: GAGVSQSPRYKVAKRGQDVALRCDPISGHVSLFWYQQALGQGPEFLTYFQNEAQLDKSGLPSDRFFAERPEGSVSTLKIQRTQQEDSAVYLCASSRGHGNQPQHFGDGTRLSIL.

This clone was recorded a few times. The chain has TRBV24-1 and TRBJ1-2; D gene unclear. Germline CDR1 KGHDR, CDR2 SFDVKD. The CDR3 is made up of 13 amino acids. Between the trimmed V and J ends, which lost 10 bases and 5 bases, there was a span of 16 bases. CDR3 loop: CATRSSVGYGYTF. The DNA of the CDR3 is TGTGCCACAAGGTCCTCGGTCGGGTATGGCTACACCTTC.

This chain joins TRBV30 and TRBJ1-1; D remains unclear. CDR3 length: 13 residues. The ends were cut back, 0 bases at V and 4 bases at J, with 9 bases in the middle. Germline V gene data show CDR1 as GTSNPN and CDR2 as SVGIG (reference sequence). The CDR3 bases are TGTGCCTGGAGTGTCCAGGCCCCCACTGAAGCTTTCTTT. As protein: CAWSVQAPTEAFF.

The CDR3 reads CATTDRRNSPLHF. DNA for the CDR3: TGTGCCACCACGGACAGACGTAATTCACCCCTCCACTTT. The V gene is TRBV24-1, the J gene TRBJ1-6, with a possible D match to TRBD1 (6 bases). V shed 8 bases and J shed 6 bases, with 10 bases lying between them. CDR3 length: 13 residues. Germline values: CDR1 KGHDR, CDR2 SFDVKD.

The V gene is TRBV19, the J gene TRBJ1-5, with 8 bases matching TRBD1. V shed 7 bases and J 1 base; nucleotides not matched to a gene: 3. The germline gives CDR1 LNHDA, CDR2 SQIVND (reference sequence). This CDR3 is 14 amino acids long. The CDR3 DNA follows: TGTGCCAGTACTTACAGGGGGAGCAATCAGCCCCAGCATTTT. Amino acid sequence: CASTYRGSNQPQHF.

The genes are TRBV11-3 and TRBJ2-5; TRBD2 matches at 7 bases. J was trimmed by 2 bases and V by 2 bases; bases with no gene match: 11. This CDR3 has 17 residues. The germline CDR1 and CDR2 sequences are SGHNT and YENEEA. CDR3 region: CASSLISSLATQETQYF. The CDR3 DNA sequence: TGTGCCAGCAGCTTAATAAGTTCACTAGCGACTCAAGAGACCCAGTACTTC. The full variable domain, its missing parts supplied by reference TRBV11-3 and TRBJ2-5, is EAGVVQSPRYKIIEKKQPVAFWCNPISGHNTLYWYLQNLGQGPELLIRYENEEAVDDSQLPKDRFSAERLKGVDSTLKIQPAELGDSAVYLCASSLISSLATQETQYFGPGTRLLVL.

This clone was seen a few times. The gene calls are TRBV9 and TRBJ1-5; D is possibly TRBD1 (6 bases). Trimming took 4 bases from V and 0 from J, leaving 14 bases between them. From germline, CDR1 is SGDLS and CDR2 YYNGEE. The CDR3 spans 16 residues. CDR3 sequence reads: CASSSLPDSSNQPQHF. CDR3 in DNA: TGTGCCAGCAGCTCCCTCCCGGACAGTAGCAATCAGCCCCAGCATTTT.

The J gene is TRBJ1-5, the V gene TRBV29-1; 7 bases agree with TRBD1. The CDR3 covers 13 residues. After removal of 4 bases from V and 6 bases from J, the junction contained 6 bases not matched to a gene. The germline CDR1 and CDR2 sequences are SQVTM and ANQGSEA. CDR3 region: CSVGGGGSQPQHF. As DNA, the CDR3 is TGCAGCGTTGGAGGAGGGGGCAGTCAGCCCCAGCATTTT.